The source of this T cell receptor (beta chain) is a study of blood T cell repertoires in COVID-19 (dated by TCRdb to the early 2020s). For the study in its entirety: Samples from collaborators originated in the United States, Italy and Spain and spanned both the acute and convalescent phases of COVID-19. Nearly every sample came with metadata listing a de-identified subject ID, COVID-19 status, age in years and sex. Samples were obtained from the ongoing ImmuneRACE study (first 160 participants) and from over 1,000 subjects provided by 6 global collaborators. The repertoires were made available in a free public database intended to serve as a resource for research on the immune response to SARS-CoV-2. Subjects who had been exposed to COVID-19, were actively infected with it, or had recovered from it provided the deeply sampled blood TCRbeta repertoires that made up the dataset. Where available, HLA class I and class II types were taken from metadata supplied by the sample provider and were not determined by assay-based typing. The material from the prospective study consisted of cDNA or gDNA derived from T cells, B-cell-depleted T cells, or PBMCs. Paper-wide results and their limitations: How much clinical and demographic metadata was included differed by source and by participant, and the metadata was provided uncurated.

At one collaborating source in Seattle, patients were enrolled during active infection and were followed longitudinally through the course of disease. The collaborating institutions used their own protocols to collect whole blood in K2EDTA tubes. For TCRbeta analysis, collaborators shipped samples as frozen whole blood, isolated PBMCs, or DNA extracted from either of those sample types. TCRbeta CDR3 regions were amplified from genomic DNA using the immunoSEQ Assay, a bias-controlled multiplex PCR. Processing in the source paper ran as follows. The number of nucleated cells in each sample was estimated by amplification of reference gene primers within the assay. To quantify the absolute abundance of each unique TCRbeta CDR3 rearrangement, sequence reads were collapsed and filtered. For each sample, productive Simpson clonality was calculated as the square root of Simpson's diversity index across productive rearrangements. Entries here come from immuneACCESS through TCRdb and include only in-frame sequences with V and J called. Some clones fail to appear in such tables; in the studies checked, an unresolved V gene covers under half of the shortfall, and the cause of the remainder is unknown. V and J calls and clone size follow that table, whereas D and trimming were derived from the DNA. This sample has 450,000 or so clones in its table, and around 90% of those were observed once. Of the sample, around 0.92% is held by the ten largest clones.

V drops 4 bases and J drops 0 bases, leaving 13 bases in between. CDR1 and CDR2 are read off the germline V gene as SGHDN and FVKESK. Taken from cysteine to phenylalanine, the CDR3 has 16 residues. The DNA shown is the 48-base CDR3, in frame from base 1. With respect to this clone: It has no known antigen specificity. Per-base qualities were not stored, and no clone one base away is much larger.

This chain joins TRBV14 to TRBJ2-4, with TRBD2 as a weak D call on 6 bases. This sequence was found in a young man with COVID-19, enrolled during active disease. Input material: peripheral blood. The CDR3 reads CASSPGLLLAKNIQYF. The DNA sequence is as follows: TGTGCCAGCAGCCCGGGACTCCTCCTAGCCAAAAACATTCAGTACTTC.